The entry that follows covers one T cell receptor (beta chain) sequence. What it binds is not known. The data stem from a study of T cell responses to AZD1222 COVID-19 vaccine. Germline-derived CDR1 and CDR2 are SGDLS and YYNGEE. The length of the CDR3 is 15 residues. The V gene end was trimmed by 3 bases and the J gene end by 1 base; junction bases not matched to a gene: 6. Study-wide results and caveats: Clonal diversity may have been underestimated, and the donors were mostly white British, with more females than males. Breadth and depth of Spike-specific TCRs rose after two AZD1222 doses. No day 14 peak samples; only post-peak repertoires were characterized. Nearly half of spike-specific TCRs reportedly target unmutated variant regions.

Some clones are missing from TCRdb's copy, which holds only in-frame ones; the method was immunoSEQ multiplex PCR. The data contain about 130,000 clones, over 85% of them singletons. The sequence derives from an adult in good health. This specimen consisted of peripheral blood, obtained on day 0 of AZD1222 vaccination. This chain connects TRBV9 to TRBJ1-1; TRBD1 aligns across 7 bases. CDR3 bases: TGTGCCAGCAGCGCGTTCAGGGGGTCGAACACTGAAGCTTTCTTT. It encodes CASSAFRGSNTEAFF.